The present T cell receptor beta chain was sequenced within a study of CD8+CD57+ T cells in acquired aplastic anemia. Turning to the study itself: Each DNA sample taken from sorted CD4+ and CD8+ cells came to roughly 3.5 ug on average. Study-level results: Sharing between patients and controls was observed for around 30 CD8+ CDR3 sequences.

The authors sequenced patients whose flow cytometry had shown CD8+CD57+ cell expansion. Patients, without exception, had severe acquired aplastic anemia. Patients were therapy-naive when their blood was sampled. This CDR3 is built from 14 residues. The V gene's germline CDR1 is SNHLY and CDR2 FYNNEI. For this clonotype: The antigen remains undetermined. The germline gene is not matched at one end of the junction; a read error may be the cause.

Template material for TCR beta VDJ and CDR3 profiling consisted of genomic DNA. MiXCR, applied by TCRdb to the reads, yields one record per CDR3 protein. The sample consists of around 120,000 distinct CDR3 sequences, about 43% of them appearing once. Material for sequencing was sorted CD4+, CD8+, or CD8+CD57+ T cells (not recorded which) from PBMCs. The chain recombines TRBV2 with TRBJ1-4; no firm D call. The TCR comes from a human donor with aplastic anemia. CDR3 DNA: TGCGCCAGCAGTCCCCCCTACCGGCTTGAAAAACTGTTTTTT. This codes for CASSPPYRLEKLFF.